Below are 16 T cell receptor beta chains sequenced from a single sample in a study of siplizumab effects on memory and regulatory T cells (dated by TCRdb to about 2019). Library construction relied on the immunoSEQ multiplex PCR assay. TCRdb provides this immuneACCESS table in a form limited to in-frame rearrangements. Some clones are lacking; in checked studies, under half of them reflect an unresolved V gene, and why the rest are absent is not known. The sample includes around 86,000 clones, with approximately 95% observed a single time. The top ten clones comprise over 0.25% of the sample. The sequenced sample consisted of non-Treg CD4+ T cells sorted from blood. The cell subset or site label of this sample denotes: FACS-sorted unstimulated CD4+ non-regulatory T cells. The source is a human donor in good health.

The chain combines TRBV5-1 with TRBJ2-3; TRBD1 matches at 7 bases. This CDR3 contains 16 residues. Germline trimming cut 0 bases from V and 2 bases from J; bases unmatched to any gene: 6. From germline, CDR1 is SGHRS and CDR2 YFSETQ. The CDR3 DNA sequence: TGCGCCAGCAGCTTGGATGGACAGGAAAACACAGATACGCAGTATTTT. Translating it yields CASSLDGQENTDTQYF.

This chain links TRBV10-3 with TRBJ1-6, with D perhaps matching TRBD1 (5 bases). Trimming stripped 5 bases from V and 6 bases from J, with 8 bases between. Looked up from germline, CDR1 is ENHRY and CDR2 is SYGVKD. The CDR3 is 13 residues long. The CDR3 nucleotides read TGTGCCATCAGTCCCAGGGTTAATTCACCCCTCCACTTT. Its translation is CAISPRVNSPLHF.

J is TRBJ2-7 and V is TRBV27; a weak D match, TRBD1 (6 bases). Trimming took 0 bases from V and 2 from J, leaving 11 bases between them. The CDR3 spans 15 residues. Germline V lookup: CDR1 MNHEY, CDR2 SMNVEV (reference sequence). The CDR3 loop is CASSLSRDKTYEQYF. The CDR3 bases are TGTGCCAGCAGTTTATCTCGGGACAAAACCTACGAGCAGTACTTC.

The chain links TRBV9 to TRBJ1-2, with D uncertain. Germline CDR1 SGDLS, CDR2 YYNGEE. This CDR3 spans 15 amino acids. The V gene lost 2 bases and the J gene lost 4 bases, with 15 bases spanning the gap. The CDR3 here is CASSVFSGASYGYTF. In DNA form, the CDR3 reads TGTGCCAGCAGCGTTTTCTCGGGAGCCAGCTATGGCTACACCTTC.

The chain carries TRBV7-9 and TRBJ2-2; 8 nucleotides match TRBD1. Looked up from germline, CDR1 is SEHNR and CDR2 is FQNEAQ (reference sequence). V was pared by 4 bases and J by 6 bases, with 4 bases of the junction left unmatched. The CDR3 length is 14 residues. CDR3 in amino acids: CASSSTGVAGELFF. CDR3 in DNA: TGTGCCAGCAGCTCGACAGGGGTTGCCGGGGAGCTGTTTTTT.

The chain links TRBV30 to TRBJ1-1; TRBD1 matches 8 bases. CDR1 GTSNPN and CDR2 SVGIG come from the germline V gene (reference sequence). The CDR3 sequence is 13 residues long. V was clipped by 5 bases and J by 0 bases; unmatched bases: 2. The CDR3 spells CAWAGQVNTEAFF. CDR3 in DNA: TGTGCCTGGGCGGGACAGGTGAACACTGAAGCTTTCTTT.

V gene TRBV5-4 combines with J gene TRBJ1-1; 7 bases fit TRBD1. The CDR3 has 13 residues. V trimming: 4 bases; J trimming: 3 bases; junction bases outside the gene matches: 3. Per the germline V gene, CDR1 is SGHNT and CDR2 is YYREEE (reference sequence). The CDR3 is CASSGQGDTEAFF. The CDR3 DNA sequence: TGTGCCAGCAGCGGCCAGGGGGACACTGAAGCTTTCTTT.

The V gene is TRBV7-3, the J gene TRBJ2-1; D is undetermined. Germline CDR1 and CDR2: SGHTA and FQGTGA. V was clipped by 1 base and J by 0 bases, with 10 bases between them. The CDR3 totals 16 residues. CDR3 nucleotides: TGTGCCAGCAGCTTAATTGCGCGTAGCTCCTACAATGAGCAGTTCTTC. As protein: CASSLIARSSYNEQFF. The full variable domain, completed using reference TRBV7-3 and TRBJ2-1, is GAGVSQTPSNKVTEKGKYVELRCDPISGHTALYWYRQSLGQGPEFLIYFQGTGAADDSGLPNDRFFAVRPEGSVSTLKIQRTERGDSAVYLCASSLIARSSYNEQFFGPGTRLTVL.

This clone was recorded once. The chain joins TRBV7-2 to TRBJ2-3, with TRBD2 matching 7 bases. V shed 4 bases and J 5 bases; nucleotides not matched to a gene: 12. The CDR3 has 16 residues. Looked up from germline, CDR1 is SGHTA and CDR2 is FQGNSA. CDR3 bases: TGTGCCAGCAGCTCCTCTTGGGGGAGGGGTGGAGATACGCAGTATTTT. Translation: CASSSSWGRGGDTQYF. Drawing the rest from reference TRBV7-2 and TRBJ2-3, the complete variable domain is GAGVSQSPSNKVTEKGKDVELRCDPISGHTALYWYRQSLGQGLEFLIYFQGNSAPDKSGLPSDRFSAERTGGSVSTLTIQRTQQEDSAVYLCASSSSWGRGGDTQYFGPGTRLTVL.

V usage is TRBV6-5 and J usage is TRBJ1-1; D not certain. Deletions cut 5 bases from V and 0 bases from J, with 13 bases between. Per the germline V gene, CDR1 is MNHEY and CDR2 is SVGAGI. There are 15 residues in the CDR3. The CDR3 sequence is CASSPLLEVNTEAFF. In DNA, the CDR3 is TGTGCCAGCAGTCCCCTGTTGGAAGTGAACACTGAAGCTTTCTTT.

The V call is TRBV19, the J call TRBJ2-3, with a tentative D call TRBD2 (6 bases). CDR3 length: 14 residues. V was trimmed by 6 bases and J by 4 bases, leaving 14 bases between them. Germline CDR1 is LNHDA and CDR2 is SQIVND (reference sequence). The CDR3, as DNA: TGTGCCAGTAGCCTATACCGGAGGGCAGATACGCAGTATTTT. It encodes CASSLYRRADTQYF.

The rearrangement links TRBV5-4 to TRBJ1-1; D is perhaps TRBD1 (6 bases). The CDR3 spans 18 residues. V lost 4 bases to trimming and J lost 4 bases, with 26 bases between them. Germline V CDR1 and CDR2: SGHNT, YYREEE (reference sequence). Here the CDR3 reads CASSPGRGAEGSGTEAFF. The CDR3 DNA sequence: TGTGCCAGCAGCCCTGGACGGGGGGCGGAAGGATCGGGCACTGAAGCTTTCTTT.

This clone has a single count. The rearrangement links TRBV4-1 to TRBJ1-2; D remains unclear. V was pared by 3 bases and J by 2 bases, with 10 bases between. Germline V gene sequence: CDR1 MGHRA, CDR2 YSYEKL. This CDR3 is 14 amino acids long. The CDR3 protein is CASSQPAKNYGYTF. The CDR3 DNA is TGCGCCAGCAGCCAGCCGGCAAAAAACTATGGCTACACCTTC.

V gene TRBV21-1 combines with J gene TRBJ1-2. TRBV21-1 is termed a pseudogene. The CDR3 is 16 residues long. CDR3 sequence reads: CASSKDEGLDDYGYTF. The DNA for the CDR3 is TGTGCCAGCAGCAAAGACGAAGGTTTGGATGACTATGGCTACACCTTC.

The chain has TRBV5-1 and TRBJ2-5, with D perhaps being TRBD1 or TRBD2 (5 bases each). CDR3 length: 15 amino acids. Germline CDR1 and CDR2: SGHRS and YFSETQ. V was clipped by 0 bases and J by 11 bases, with 20 bases between them. The CDR3 here is CASSLEGPQFGKQYF. In DNA, the CDR3 is TGCGCCAGCAGCTTGGAGGGACCCCAATTTGGTAAGCAGTACTTC.

The chain links TRBV18 to TRBJ2-2; D is unclear. Germline V gene sequence: CDR1 KGHSH, CDR2 LQKENI. The CDR3 runs to 13 residues. V was shortened by 8 bases and J by 5 bases, with 12 bases between the two germline ends. The CDR3 spells CASAIKGTGELFF. The CDR3 nucleotides read TGTGCCAGCGCGATCAAGGGAACCGGGGAGCTGTTTTTT.